Presented here are 14 T cell receptor beta chains from one specimen sequenced in a study of shared clonotypes between healthy human individuals (TCRdb year 2020). CD8 naive samples were CD45RO-negative cells positively selected for CCR7, giving a CD45RA+CCR7+ population that excluded TemRA cells. The library was made by the immunoSEQ multiplex PCR assay. The source is immuneACCESS, and TCRdb retained only in-frame sequences with V and J called. Part of the clones is not carried over; for the studies checked, unresolved V genes explain less than half of this, and the remainder is unexplained. This sample has more than 550,000 clones in its table, and just over 90% of those were observed once. Approximately 24% of the sample belongs to the ten largest clones. Sequenced: naive CD8+ T cells sorted from blood. The cell subset or site label for this specimen denotes: CD45RA+CCR7+. The origin of the receptors is a young man in good health.

The chain has TRBV29-1 and TRBJ2-2, with TRBD1 matching over 8 bases. The CDR3 length is 17 residues. Trimming cost V 1 base and J 1 base; bases outside gene matches: 8. CDR1 is SQVTM and CDR2 is ANQGSEA in the germline V gene. The CDR3 region has the DNA TGCAGCGTTGAAGTTCAGGGGGCGAATTGGAACACCGGGGAGCTGTTTTTT. Residues: CSVEVQGANWNTGELFF.

The genes are TRBV5-3 and TRBJ1-1, with 8 nucleotides matching TRBD1. Being an ORF, TRBV5-3 has a function that is uncertain. V shed 1 base and J 4 bases; nucleotides not matched to a gene: 9. The CDR3 is made up of 16 amino acids. The CDR3 bases are TGTGCCAGAAGCTTGAGACAGGGGATAAGCGCCACTGAAGCTTTCTTT. Translation: CARSLRQGISATEAFF.

Of note for this clone: The sample holds other DNA sequences that translate to the same CDR3. V is TRBV7-9 and J is TRBJ2-7; a possible D gene is TRBD1 (5 bases). CDR1 and CDR2 from the germline V gene are SEHNR and FQNEAQ (reference sequence). This CDR3 contains 13 residues. V lost 4 bases and J 3 bases, leaving 10 bases between the germline ends. CDR3 DNA sequence: TGTGCCAGCAGCTCTCGACAGCTCTACGAGCAGTACTTC. It translates to CASSSRQLYEQYF.

The chain combines TRBV6-1 with TRBJ2-7; D gene unclear. The germline V gene encodes CDR1 MNHNS and CDR2 SASEGT. The CDR3 length is 12 residues. V was cut by 5 bases and J by 2 bases, with 7 bases left in between. CDR3 bases: TGTGCCAGCAGTTCCCCACCCTACGAGCAGTACTTC. Its translation: CASSSPPYEQYF.

The chain links TRBV6-1 to TRBJ2-7; 7 nucleotides agree with TRBD2. Germline lookup yields CDR1 MNHNS and CDR2 SASEGT. V shed 2 bases and J 3 bases; nucleotides not matched to a gene: 1. This CDR3 is built from 13 residues. The CDR3: CASSEWTSYEQYF. CDR3 DNA: TGTGCCAGCAGTGAATGGACTAGCTACGAGCAGTACTTC.

The chain uses TRBV13 and TRBJ2-1, with TRBD1 matching 12 bases. V shed 5 bases and J 8 bases; nucleotides not matched to a gene: 4. The CDR3 is 14 residues long. CDR1 and CDR2 (germline): PRHDT, FYEKMQ (reference sequence). CDR3: CASSPGTGGYEQFF. Here the CDR3 DNA reads TGTGCCAGCAGCCCCGGGACAGGGGGCTATGAGCAGTTCTTC.

In nucleotides, the CDR3 is TGTGCCAGCATGGAGGGGGCGCTTTCCTCTGGAAACACCATATATTTT. This sequence encodes CASMEGALSSGNTIYF. V gene TRBV2 combines with J gene TRBJ1-3; 7 bases line up with TRBD1. The CDR3 sequence is 16 residues long. Germline loops: CDR1 SNHLY, CDR2 FYNNEI. Trimming removed 7 bases from V and 0 bases from J; junction bases left unmatched: 9.

V usage is TRBV6-1 and J usage is TRBJ2-1; 8 nucleotides align to TRBD2. Germline V CDR1 and CDR2: MNHNS, SASEGT. V dropped 3 bases and J dropped 9; count of bases not matched to a gene: 10. The CDR3 extends over 15 amino acids. This CDR3 reads CASSDPSGSISEQFF. CDR3 bases: TGTGCCAGCAGTGACCCCAGCGGGAGTATTAGTGAGCAGTTCTTC.

The chain links TRBV28 to TRBJ2-7; D gene uncertain. Germline V gives CDR1 MDHEN, CDR2 SYDVKM. Trimming took off 6 bases at V and 0 bases at J, with 6 bases between the two ends. The CDR3 is made up of 12 amino acids. The CDR3 protein is CASRSLSYEQYF. The CDR3 DNA sequence: TGTGCCAGCAGGAGTCTCTCCTACGAGCAGTACTTC.

V is TRBV28 and J is TRBJ2-1; D is perhaps TRBD2 (5 bases). The CDR3 consists of 12 residues. Germline V CDR1 and CDR2: MDHEN, SYDVKM. Trimming stripped 5 bases from V and 8 bases from J, with 10 bases between. The CDR3 nucleotides read TGTGCCAGCAGTCCTCGGGGTGATGAGCAGTTCTTC. Translation gives CASSPRGDEQFF.

V usage is TRBV7-9 and J usage is TRBJ2-7; D is perhaps TRBD2 (5 bases). CDR1 SEHNR and CDR2 FQNEAQ come from the germline V gene (reference sequence). This CDR3 comprises 14 residues. V was clipped by 5 bases and J by 5 bases, with 16 bases between them. The CDR3 here is CASSGSLPADEQYF. The CDR3 nucleotides are TGTGCCAGCAGCGGATCTCTCCCAGCGGACGAGCAGTACTTC.

This clone has more than one count but fewer than ten. This sequence joins TRBV9 and TRBJ2-7; maybe TRBD2 (6 bases). Germline values: CDR1 SGDLS, CDR2 YYNGEE. Trimming left V 0 bases short and J 5 bases short, with 12 bases between. CDR3 length: 14 amino acids. The CDR3, as DNA: TGTGCCAGCAGCGTAGCCTTCGGCGGGGACGAGCAGTACTTC. Protein product: CASSVAFGGDEQYF.

V gene TRBV28 combines with J gene TRBJ2-1; TRBD2 agrees at 9 bases. V dropped 4 bases and J dropped 10; count of bases not matched to a gene: 11. This CDR3 region has 15 residues. The germline CDR1 and CDR2 sequences are MDHEN and SYDVKM. Written as DNA, the CDR3 is TGTGCCAGCAGTTCGACTAGCGGTTACTTGGTCGAGCAGTTCTTC. Translated: CASSSTSGYLVEQFF.

J is TRBJ1-1 and V is TRBV7-9; D uncertain. Germline CDR1 SEHNR, CDR2 FQNEAQ (reference sequence). Trimming left V 3 bases short and J 1 base short, with 12 bases between. The CDR3 extends over 15 amino acids. CDR3 loop: CASSLGRYTNTEAFF. CDR3 DNA: TGTGCCAGCAGCTTGGGCCGGTATACGAACACTGAAGCTTTCTTT.